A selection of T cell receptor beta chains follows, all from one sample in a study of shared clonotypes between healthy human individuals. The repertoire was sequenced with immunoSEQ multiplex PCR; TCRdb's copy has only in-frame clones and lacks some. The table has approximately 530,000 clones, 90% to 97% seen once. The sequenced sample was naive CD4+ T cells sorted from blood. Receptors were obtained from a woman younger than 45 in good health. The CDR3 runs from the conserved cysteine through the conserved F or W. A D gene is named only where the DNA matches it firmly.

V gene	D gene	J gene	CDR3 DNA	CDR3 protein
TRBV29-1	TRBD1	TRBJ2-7	TGCAGTGCGGGACAGGGTAGTCGCGAGCAGTACTTC	CSAGQGSREQYF
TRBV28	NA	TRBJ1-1	TGTGCCAGCAGTCGATTTATGGGGCGGGGCACCACTGAAGCTTTCTTT	CASSRFMGRGTTEAFF
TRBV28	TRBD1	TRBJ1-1	TGTGCCAGCAGCAAAGGACAGGTACCGACTGAAGCTTTCTTT	CASSKGQVPTEAFF
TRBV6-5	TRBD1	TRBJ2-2	TGTGCCAGCAGTTACTCTTGGACAGGGGGCACCGGGGAGCTGTTTTTT	CASSYSWTGGTGELFF
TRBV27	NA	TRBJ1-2	TGTGCCAGCAGGAGGGGGGACGGAAATAACTATGGCTACACCTTC	CASRRGDGNNYGYTF
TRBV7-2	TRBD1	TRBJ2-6	TGTGCCAGCAGCACTCCTAGAGGGGACAGTCTCTCTGGGGCCAACGTCCTGACTTTC	CASSTPRGDSLSGANVLTF
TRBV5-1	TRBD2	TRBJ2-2	TGCGCCAGCAGCGAGGGACTAGCGGCCGGGGAGCTGTTTTTT	CASSEGLAAGELFF
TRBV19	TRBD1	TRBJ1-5	TGTGCCAGTAGTACAGACAGGGGCGGACAGCCCCAGCATTTT	CASSTDRGGQPQHF
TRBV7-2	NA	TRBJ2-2	TGTGCCAGCAGCTTTAGGGGGACCGGGGAGCTGTTTTTT	CASSFRGTGELFF
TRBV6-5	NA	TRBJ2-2	TGTGCCAGCACCTTGGATTCACCCACCGGGGAGCTGTTTTTT	CASTLDSPTGELFF
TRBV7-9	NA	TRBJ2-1	TGTGCCAGCAGCTTATCGGGATCCTCCTACAATGAGCAGTTCTTC	CASSLSGSSYNEQFF
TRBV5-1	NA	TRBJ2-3	TGCGCCAGCAGTTTTGATTATTCAGATACGCAGTATTTT	CASSFDYSDTQYF
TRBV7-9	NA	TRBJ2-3	TGTGCCAGCAGCCGGGTCACAGATACGCAGTATTTT	CASSRVTDTQYF
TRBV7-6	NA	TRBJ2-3	TGTGCCAGCAGCTTAAAGTCCGTGGGCTACCCGAACACAGATACGCAGTATTTT	CASSLKSVGYPNTDTQYF
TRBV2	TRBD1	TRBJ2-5	TGTGCCAGCAGTGTACAGGGGGAGACCCAGTACTTC	CASSVQGETQYF
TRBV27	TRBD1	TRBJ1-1	TGCGCCAGCAGTCCCAGACAGGGGGCAATCACTGAAGCTTTCTTT	CASSPRQGAITEAFF
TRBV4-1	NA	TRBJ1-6	TGCGCCAGCAGCCAGATTACCGGGACTCATTCACCCCTCCACTTT	CASSQITGTHSPLHF
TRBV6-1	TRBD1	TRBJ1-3	TGTGCCAGCAGTGCAGGGACAGGGACTGGAAACACCATATATTTT	CASSAGTGTGNTIYF
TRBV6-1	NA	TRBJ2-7	TGTGCCAGCAGTGAATTTAGGGTTGGTGGGACCTACGAGCAGTACTTC	CASSEFRVGGTYEQYF
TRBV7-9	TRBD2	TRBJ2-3	TGTGCCAGCAGCAATCGTCTAGCGGCATTATTTACTAGCACAGATACGCAGTATTTT	CASSNRLAALFTSTDTQYF
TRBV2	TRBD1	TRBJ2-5	TGTGCCAGCAGTAAAGGGACAGCCCAAGAGACCCAGTACTTC	CASSKGTAQETQYF
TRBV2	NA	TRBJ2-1	TGTGCCAGCAGTATACGGACTGAATCCTACAATGAGCAGTTCTTC	CASSIRTESYNEQFF
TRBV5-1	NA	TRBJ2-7	TGCGCCAGCAGGATGGGCAGTTCCTACGAGCAGTACTTC	CASRMGSSYEQYF
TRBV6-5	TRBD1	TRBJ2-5	TGTGCCAGCAGTTACGTGAGGGCAGGGGGCCAAGAGACCCAGTACTTC	CASSYVRAGGQETQYF
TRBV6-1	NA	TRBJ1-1	TGTGCCAGCAGGCGGGGCGTAGACACTGAAGCTTTCTTT	CASRRGVDTEAFF
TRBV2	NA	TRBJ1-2	TGTGCCAGCAGTGAAGATTTGGAAAACTATGGCTACACCTTC	CASSEDLENYGYTF
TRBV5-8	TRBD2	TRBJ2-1	TGTGCCAGCAGCCCCGGGACTAGAGTTTGGAATGAGCAGTTCTTC	CASSPGTRVWNEQFF
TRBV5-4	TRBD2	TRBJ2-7	TGTGCCAGCAGCTTAGCGGGACTAGCATCCTACGAGCAGTACTTC	CASSLAGLASYEQYF